The 11 T cell receptor beta chains listed next were all sequenced from one sample in a study of tissue T cells after allogeneic stem cell transplantation. Produced via immunoSEQ multiplex PCR; TCRdb's table is partial and in-frame only. The sample consists of 3,000 to 4,000 clones, under 65% of them appearing once. Time point specified: mouse harvest day 7 after allogeneic transplant. Each mouse received 10^7 T-cell-depleted marrow cells plus 10^6 splenic CD5+ T cells by tail vein. Sequenced material: gut tissue. All receptors derive from a female BALB/c mouse given C57BL/6 T cells with graft-versus-host disease after an allogeneic hematopoietic cell transplant.

This clone turned up a few times. The genes are named according to mouse. With the read ending 1 residue before the CDR3 end, the germline J gene is used to fill in that end. The chain joins TRBV26 to TRBJ2-1; weak D call: TRBD1 (5 bases). The germline gives CDR1 KGHPV, CDR2 FQNQEV (reference sequence). Trimming left V 2 bases short and J 12 bases short, with 8 bases between. CDR3 length equals 11 residues. This CDR3 reads CASSLQGGQFF. The sequenced part of the CDR3 DNA is TGTGCCAGCAGTCTGCAGGGAGGGCAGTTC.

This clone has more than one count but fewer than ten. The gene names given are mouse names. Read data end 1 residue before the CDR3 end; the end is taken from the germline J gene. The rearrangement links TRBV12-1 to TRBJ1-3, with unresolved D. With 0 bases removed from V and 0 bases from J, the gap between germline ends came to 5 bases. The CDR3 consists of 14 residues. Germline loops: CDR1 SGHSN, CDR2 HYEKVE. CDR3 sequence reads: CASSLTDSGNTLYF. The CDR3 DNA, read in part, is TGTGCCAGCTCTCTCACGGATTCTGGAAATACGCTCTAT.

This clone showed up just a few times. Gene names and germline refer to mouse. The read finishes 1 residue shy of the CDR3 end, and the germline J gene is used to complete it. V gene TRBV12-1 combines with J gene TRBJ2-1, with D unresolved. Germline CDR1 reads SGHSN; CDR2 reads HYEKVE. CDR3 size: 12 residues. Trimming stripped 0 bases from V and 6 bases from J, with 5 bases between. The CDR3 loop is CASSLVSAEQFF. Incomplete CDR3 DNA: TGTGCCAGCTCTCTCGTTAGTGCTGAGCAGTTC.

A word on this clone: Gene names refer to mouse genes. The CDR3 extends 1 residue past the end of the read, so its final part is completed from the germline J gene. This chain joins TRBV12-1 and TRBJ1-1, with D maybe TRBD1 (5 bases). This CDR3 is 12 amino acids long. Germline V gives CDR1 SGHSN, CDR2 HYEKVE. Trimming took 0 bases from V and 4 from J, leaving 5 bases between them. The CDR3 DNA, read in part, is TGTGCCAGCTCTCTCCAGGGCACAGAAGTCTTC. Residues: CASSLQGTEVF. The entire CDR3 protein reads CASSLQGTEVFF.

Comments on this clone: Gene and germline names: mouse. The sequence runs out 1 residue before the end of the CDR3; the remainder is reconstructed from the germline J gene. J is TRBJ2-4 and V is TRBV1; D uncertain. Per germline, CDR1 NSQYPW and CDR2 LRSPGD (reference sequence). The V and J ends lost 4 bases and 4 bases respectively, with 6 bases between them. The length of the CDR3 is 12 residues. CDR3 region: CTCSDRENTLYF. CDR3 DNA, as far as it was read: TGCACCTGCAGTGATCGAGAAAACACCTTGTAC.

Details on this clone: Mouse gene names and germline throughout. The read terminates 1 residue ahead of where the CDR3 ends, so the germline J gene completes it. The chain links TRBV26 to TRBJ1-4, with D possibly TRBD1 on 5 matching bases. CDR1 is KGHPV and CDR2 is FQNQEV in the germline V gene (reference sequence). Trimming took 5 bases from V and 0 from J, leaving 10 bases between them. This CDR3 spans 15 amino acids. The CDR3 DNA, read in part, is TGTGCCAGCAGTTTCCGACAGATTTCCAACGAAAGATTATTT. It translates to CASSFRQISNERLF. In full, the CDR3 is CASSFRQISNERLFF.

Concerning this clone itself: The listed genes are named as in mouse. With the read ending 1 residue before the CDR3 end, the germline J gene is used to fill in that end. The chain joins TRBV16 to TRBJ1-1; the match to TRBD1 covers 8 bases. V shed 3 bases and J 3 bases; nucleotides not matched to a gene: 3. Per germline, CDR1 SGHSA and CDR2 FRNQAP. The CDR3 covers 14 residues. The CDR3 bases that were read are TGTGCAAGCAGCTTCGCAGGGGGCGACACAGAAGTCTTC. Protein: CASSFAGGDTEVF. The full CDR3 reads CASSFAGGDTEVFF.

This clone was counted a few times. Germline and genes: mouse. The read terminates 1 residue before the CDR3 end, so the remaining end is supplied by the germline J gene. The V call is TRBV26, the J call TRBJ1-6; D is ambiguous. TRBJ1-6 is filed as an ORF, its function uncertain. This CDR3 contains 15 residues. Trimming cost V 6 bases and J 0 bases, with 9 bases left between them. Per germline, CDR1 KGHPV and CDR2 FQNQEV (reference sequence). The CDR3 here is CASSPAISYNSPLYF. The CDR3 bases that were read are TGTGCCAGCAGCCCCGCCATTTCCTATAATTCGCCCCTCTAC.

The count of this clone is one. Gene names denote mouse genes. The read finishes 1 residue shy of the CDR3 end, and the germline J gene is used to complete it. The rearrangement links TRBV3 to TRBJ1-4, with D perhaps TRBD1 (5 bases). The CDR3 is made up of 15 amino acids. V gave up 5 bases and J gave up 4 bases, with 14 bases separating them. Germline V gene lookup returns CDR1 SNHLY and CDR2 FYNGKV (reference sequence). CDR3 bases read: TGTGCCAGCAGCGCCCGGGACGGAGACAACGAAAGATTATTT. It yields the protein CASSARDGDNERLF. The whole CDR3 protein reads CASSARDGDNERLFF.

About this clone itself: All gene names here are mouse names. CDR3 sequence reads: CASSLRWGYAEQFF. The sequenced CDR3 bases are TGTGCCAGCAGTCTGCGCTGGGGGTATGCTGAGCAGTTC. The chain joins TRBV26 to TRBJ2-1, with 7 bases that match TRBD2. Read sequence stops 1 residue before the CDR3 end, and the germline J gene provides the missing end. Germline loops: CDR1 KGHPV, CDR2 FQNQEV (reference sequence). The CDR3 is made up of 14 amino acids. Trimming at V came to 2 bases and at J to 4 bases, leaving 2 bases not matched to a gene.

About this clone: The genes and germline here are from mouse. The CDR3 end is not reached by the read, which stops 1 residue before it; the germline J gene fills it in. The chain joins TRBV26 to TRBJ2-1; TRBD1 aligns across 10 bases. With V trimmed by 4 bases and J by 8 bases, 2 bases remained unmatched. CDR1 and CDR2 from the germline V gene are KGHPV and FQNQEV (reference sequence). The CDR3 runs to 13 residues. The CDR3 loop reads CASSRGQGSEQFF. The DNA read from the CDR3 is TGTGCCAGCAGTCGGGGACAGGGGTCTGAGCAGTTC.